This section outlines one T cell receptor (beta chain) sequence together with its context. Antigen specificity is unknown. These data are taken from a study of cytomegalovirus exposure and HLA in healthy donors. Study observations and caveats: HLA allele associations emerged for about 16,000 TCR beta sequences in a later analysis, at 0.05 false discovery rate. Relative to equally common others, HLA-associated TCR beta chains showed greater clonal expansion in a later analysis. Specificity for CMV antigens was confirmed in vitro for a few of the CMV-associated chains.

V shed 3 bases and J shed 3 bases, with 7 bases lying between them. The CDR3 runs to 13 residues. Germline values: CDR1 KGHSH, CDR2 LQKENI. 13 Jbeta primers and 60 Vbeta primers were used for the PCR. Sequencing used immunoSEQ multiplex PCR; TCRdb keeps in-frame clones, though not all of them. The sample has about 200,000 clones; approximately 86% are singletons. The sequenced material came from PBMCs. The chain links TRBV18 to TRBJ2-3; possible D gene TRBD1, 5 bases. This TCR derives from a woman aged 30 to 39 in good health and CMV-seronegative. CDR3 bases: TGTGCCAGCTCACCTGACAGTACAGATACGCAGTATTTT. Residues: CASSPDSTDTQYF.